The TCR beta chain under discussion was sequenced for a study of T-cell memory formation after mild COVID-19. Points from the study as a whole: Pre-infection memory showed some responding clones, and this suggested that cross-reactive memory joined. The CD4+ clones that contracted clustered mainly within CM and EM, and the CD8+ clones concentrated in EMRA.

Concerning this clonotype itself: Its antigen is as yet unknown. A read error may produce the germline difference seen at one junction end.

TCRdb analysed the 5' RACE reads with MiXCR anew, one entry per CDR3 protein. The table records about 620,000 distinct CDR3 sequences, roughly 18% of them present only once. The CDR3 has 14 residues. In germline, CDR1 is MDHEN, CDR2 SYDVKM. This chain uses TRBV28 with TRBJ2-7, with D perhaps matching TRBD1 (6 bases). This receptor was identified in an adult woman who had mild COVID-19 (a few samples of this study predate the infection). Cell type and time point are not known. The sample consisted of PBMCs or a T cell subset sorted from them (not recorded which). DNA for the CDR3: TGTGCCAGCAGTCCCCTCGGTGCGGACAGACCACCTCAATTC. Translation: CASSPLGADRPPQF.